The next 14 T cell receptor beta chains were all read from a single sample in a study of cytomegalovirus exposure and HLA in healthy donors. Sequenced by immunoSEQ multiplex PCR; TCRdb stores in-frame clones only, minus some. The table includes fewer than 90,000 clones, roughly 80% detected once. Sequencing used PBMCs. The receptors derive from a woman between 18 and 30 years old in good health and CMV-seropositive.

V usage is TRBV7-2 and J usage is TRBJ1-3; weak D call: TRBD1 (5 bases). Trimming removed 7 bases from V and 2 bases from J, with 12 bases in between. Germline V gene sequence: CDR1 SGHTA, CDR2 FQGNSA. CDR3 size: 14 residues. The CDR3: CASTRGGTGNTIYF. The CDR3 nucleotides read TGTGCCAGCACCCGGGGGGGGACTGGAAACACCATATATTTT. Full variable domain (remainder filled in from reference TRBV7-2 and TRBJ1-3): GAGVSQSPSNKVTEKGKDVELRCDPISGHTALYWYRQSLGQGLEFLIYFQGNSAPDKSGLPSDRFSAERTGGSVSTLTIQRTQQEDSAVYLCASTRGGTGNTIYFGEGSWLTVV.

This chain connects TRBV5-8 to TRBJ2-5, with 7 positions matching TRBD1. Germline loops: CDR1 SGHTS, CDR2 YDEGEE. The CDR3 runs 18 residues. Trimming cost V 4 bases and J 5 bases; bases outside gene matches: 20. The CDR3 loop reads CASSTRQRTGLWGETQYF. DNA for the CDR3: TGTGCCAGCAGCACCCGCCAGAGGACAGGACTTTGGGGGGAGACCCAGTACTTC.

The chain links TRBV2 to TRBJ2-5, with 11 bases aligning to TRBD2. CDR3 length: 16 amino acids. Germline V gives CDR1 SNHLY, CDR2 FYNNEI. The J segment lost 1 base and the V segment lost 2 bases, leaving 3 bases of the junction unmatched. CDR3 in DNA: TGTGCCAGCAGTGAAATAGCGGGGGGGTCCCAAGAGACCCAGTACTTC. Translating it yields CASSEIAGGSQETQYF.

This rearrangement joins TRBV7-2 to TRBJ1-1, with a weak D call TRBD1 (5 bases). Germline V gene lookup returns CDR1 SGHTA and CDR2 FQGNSA. V was trimmed by 6 bases and J by 2 bases, leaving 10 bases between them. This CDR3 comprises 13 residues. The CDR3: CASRGLVNTEAFF. The DNA for the CDR3 is TGTGCCAGCAGGGGGCTTGTAAACACTGAAGCTTTCTTT.

The CDR3 bases are TGTGCCAGCAGCCAAGGGGAGAATCAGCCCCAGCATTTT. Encoded protein: CASSQGENQPQHF. The V and J genes are TRBV4-2 and TRBJ1-5; no firm D call. CDR3 length: 13 residues. The V end lost 1 base, the J end lost 4 bases, and 5 bases lay between the germline ends. CDR1 is LGHNA, CDR2 YNFKEQ, per germline.

This clone was found once. The rearrangement uses TRBV27 and TRBJ1-4; D is perhaps TRBD1 (5 bases). Trimming removed 6 bases at V and 0 bases at J, with 11 bases between. CDR1 is MNHEY, CDR2 SMNVEV, per germline (reference sequence). This CDR3 contains 15 residues. CDR3 loop: CASREGVATNEKLFF. The DNA of the CDR3 is TGTGCCAGCAGAGAAGGGGTTGCAACTAATGAAAAACTGTTTTTT.

The rearrangement links TRBV19 to TRBJ2-4; D is ambiguous. Germline assignment: CDR1 LNHDA and CDR2 SQIVND (reference sequence). Trimming cost V 0 bases and J 2 bases, with 20 bases left between them. This CDR3 comprises 19 residues. The CDR3, as DNA: TGTGCCAGTAGTATAGATCGTGGTGCGGTCAGTACCACCAAAAACATTCAGTACTTC. Protein product: CASSIDRGAVSTTKNIQYF.

The CDR3 reads CASMHPKEGYTF. The CDR3, as DNA: TGTGCCAGCATGCACCCGAAGGAGGGCTACACCTTC. This chain connects TRBV6-1 to TRBJ1-2; D is unclear. V was cut by 7 bases and J by 8 bases, with 14 bases left in between. The length of the CDR3 is 12 residues. Looked up from germline, CDR1 is MNHNS and CDR2 is SASEGT.

CDR3: CAWSWGQGLEQYF. The DNA for the CDR3 is TGTGCCTGGAGTTGGGGACAGGGGCTCGAGCAGTACTTC. The chain links TRBV30 to TRBJ2-7; 10 nucleotides line up with TRBD1. The CDR3 runs to 13 residues. Germline V lookup: CDR1 GTSNPN, CDR2 SVGIG (reference sequence). The V gene end was trimmed by 2 bases and the J gene end by 6 bases; junction bases not matched to a gene: 4.

The chain links TRBV19 to TRBJ1-1; maybe TRBD1 (6 bases). Germline V gene data show CDR1 as LNHDA and CDR2 as SQIVND (reference sequence). Trimming removed 2 bases from V and 0 bases from J, with 7 bases in between. CDR3 length equals 14 residues. The CDR3 nucleotides are TGTGCCAGTAGTATAAACAGGGTGAACACTGAAGCTTTCTTT. It encodes CASSINRVNTEAFF.

V is TRBV7-9 and J is TRBJ1-5; maybe TRBD1 (6 bases). CDR3 length: 12 residues. Trimming cost V 5 bases and J 4 bases, with 6 bases left between them. Germline loops: CDR1 SEHNR, CDR2 FQNEAQ (reference sequence). The CDR3 DNA is TGTGCCAGCAGCCAGGGGAATCAGCCCCAGCATTTT. This translates into CASSQGNQPQHF.

J is TRBJ2-7 and V is TRBV28; D may be TRBD1 (8 bases). The germline V gene has CDR1 MDHEN and CDR2 SYDVKM. With 6 bases removed from V and 4 bases from J, the gap between germline ends came to 16 bases. The CDR3 covers 14 residues. CDR3 sequence reads: CASSPGQGGYEQYF. The CDR3 coding sequence is TGTGCCAGCAGCCCCGGACAGGGAGGGTACGAGCAGTACTTC.

The CDR3 spells CASSRTSGTSSYEQYF. The DNA of the CDR3 is TGTGCCAGTAGCAGGACTAGCGGTACAAGCTCCTACGAGCAGTACTTC. The genes are TRBV19 and TRBJ2-7, with 10 bases that match TRBD2. Germline V lookup: CDR1 LNHDA, CDR2 SQIVND (reference sequence). This CDR3 contains 16 residues. V was pared by 6 bases and J by 0 bases, with 8 bases of the junction left unmatched.

The chain employs TRBV7-9 and TRBJ2-1, with 8 bases fitting TRBD1. J gave up 2 bases and V 5 bases, and 14 bases lay outside the gene matches. The germline V gene encodes CDR1 SEHNR and CDR2 FQNEAQ (reference sequence). The CDR3 is 18 amino acids. The CDR3 coding sequence is TGTGCCAGCAGCCCATATTCGAGACAGGGGTCGACCTACAATGAGCAGTTCTTC. Its translation: CASSPYSRQGSTYNEQFF. Filled out from reference TRBV7-9 and TRBJ2-1, the complete variable domain reads DTGVSQNPRHKITKRGQNVTFRCDPISEHNRLYWYRQTLGQGPEFLTYFQNEAQLEKSRLLSDRFSAERPKGSFSTLEIQRTEQGDSAMYLCASSPYSRQGSTYNEQFFGPGTRLTVL.